The next 25 T cell receptor beta chains were all read from a single sample in a study of blood T cell repertoires in COVID-19. TCRdb's table, derived via immunoSEQ multiplex PCR, lists solely in-frame clones and lacks some. The profile shows 30,000 or so clones, roughly four fifths of them singletons. The sample taken for sequencing was peripheral blood. Every receptor here comes from a man aged 45-65 years with acute or convalescent COVID-19.

The DNA for the CDR3 is TGTGCCAGCAGCTTAAACTTGGTCACTGAAGCTTTCTTT. Translation gives CASSLNLVTEAFF. The rearrangement joins TRBV7-3 to TRBJ1-1; D unresolved. V gave up 1 base and J gave up 4 bases, with 7 bases separating them. Germline CDR1 is SGHTA and CDR2 is FQGTGA. CDR3 length equals 13 residues.

The chain couples TRBV2 to TRBJ2-1; D unresolved. The CDR3 length is 16 residues. Trimming stripped 9 bases from V and 4 bases from J, with 22 bases between. CDR1 and CDR2 (germline): SNHLY, FYNNEI. The CDR3 region has the DNA TGTGCCAGGTCTTTGTCGGCTAGTCCGGAATACAATGAGCAGTTCTTC. This encodes CARSLSASPEYNEQFF.

This chain uses TRBV5-1 with TRBJ1-2, with 7 bases fitting TRBD1. The V gene end was trimmed by 0 bases and the J gene end by 4 bases; junction bases not matched to a gene: 6. Per the germline V gene, CDR1 is SGHRS and CDR2 is YFSETQ. CDR3 length: 15 amino acids. CDR3 region: CASSLDRGMGYGYTF. The DNA for the CDR3 is TGCGCCAGCAGCTTGGACAGGGGAATGGGCTATGGCTACACCTTC.

V and J are TRBV28 and TRBJ2-7, with 8 bases aligning to TRBD2. CDR1 is MDHEN, CDR2 SYDVKM, per germline. The V and J ends lost 5 bases and 1 base, in that order; junction bases with no gene match: 10. The CDR3 consists of 16 residues. CDR3 region: CASSASSASGSYEQYF. In DNA form, the CDR3 reads TGTGCCAGCAGTGCCTCGTCGGCTAGCGGGTCCTACGAGCAGTACTTC.

The gene calls are TRBV12-3 or TRBV12-4 and TRBJ2-7; D not resolved. The CDR3 contains 12 residues. With 3 bases removed from V and 6 bases from J, the gap between germline ends came to 9 bases. The CDR3 protein is CASSFSGGEQYF. CDR3 DNA sequence: TGTGCCAGCAGTTTTTCGGGTGGCGAGCAGTACTTC.

The CDR3, as DNA: TGTGCCAGCAGCCCCAGGGGGCCCCCCCACACCGGGGAGCTGTTTTTT. Its translation: CASSPRGPPHTGELFF. The V gene is TRBV9, the J gene TRBJ2-2; 8 nucleotides agree with TRBD1. This CDR3 contains 16 residues. Germline V gene sequence: CDR1 SGDLS, CDR2 YYNGEE. V shed 4 bases and J 3 bases; nucleotides not matched to a gene: 8.

The V and J genes are TRBV18 and TRBJ1-2; 8 bases fit TRBD1. Per the germline V gene, CDR1 is KGHSH and CDR2 is LQKENI. The CDR3 runs to 12 residues. V lost 6 bases to trimming and J lost 8 bases; unmatched junction nucleotides: 5. The CDR3 DNA sequence: TGTGCCAGCTCCCCAGGGGGCCTGGGCTACACCTTC. Translating it yields CASSPGGLGYTF. The full variable domain, its missing parts supplied by reference TRBV18 and TRBJ1-2, is NAGVMQNPRHLVRRRGQEARLRCSPMKGHSHVYWYRQLPEEGLKFMVYLQKENIIDESGMPKERFSAEFPKEGPSILRIQQVVRGDSAAYFCASSPGGLGYTFGSGTRLTVV.

The gene calls are TRBV2 and TRBJ2-7; 9 bases are shared with TRBD1. Germline trimming cut 1 base from V and 3 bases from J; bases unmatched to any gene: 4. The germline V gene encodes CDR1 SNHLY and CDR2 FYNNEI. The CDR3 totals 15 residues. DNA of the CDR3: TGTGCCAGCAGTGAAGTCGAGACAGGGGGCTACGAGCAGTACTTC. It translates to CASSEVETGGYEQYF.

The rearrangement links TRBV27 to TRBJ1-3; D might be TRBD1 (6 bases). The CDR3 spans 15 residues. V lost 2 bases to trimming and J lost 3 bases, with 11 bases between them. In germline, CDR1 is MNHEY, CDR2 SMNVEV (reference sequence). CDR3 amino acids: CASSLNGQYGNTIYF. The CDR3 DNA reads TGTGCCAGCAGTTTAAACGGACAGTATGGAAACACCATATATTTT.

The chain links TRBV4-1 to TRBJ2-1, with 8 bases fitting TRBD2. The trim removed 4 bases at V and 3 bases at J, leaving 11 bases unmatched. CDR1 is MGHRA and CDR2 is YSYEKL in the germline V gene. The CDR3 length is 17 residues. The DNA for the CDR3 is TGCGCCAGCAGCCTTACCGCCACGGCGGGGGGCTACAATGAGCAGTTCTTC. Its translation is CASSLTATAGGYNEQFF.

The V and J genes are TRBV2 and TRBJ2-5, with D hard to call. The CDR3 is made up of 15 amino acids. V lost 6 bases, J lost 2 bases, and 16 bases lay in between. Germline CDR1 and CDR2: SNHLY and FYNNEI. CDR3 nucleotides: TGTGCCAGCAGCCGGGTGGCAGTAGAACAAGAGACCCAGTACTTC. Residues: CASSRVAVEQETQYF. The complete variable domain, with remaining parts taken from reference TRBV2 and TRBJ2-5, reads EPEVTQTPSHQVTQMGQEVILRCVPISNHLYFYWYRQILGQKVEFLVSFYNNEISEKSEIFDDQFSVERPDGSNFTLKIRSTKLEDSAMYFCASSRVAVEQETQYFGPGTRLLVL.

The chain is built from TRBV5-1 and TRBJ2-3; possibly TRBD2 for D (6 bases). The germline V gene has CDR1 SGHRS and CDR2 YFSETQ. V lost 0 bases to trimming and J lost 8 bases, with 10 bases between them. The CDR3 contains 13 residues. As DNA, the CDR3 is TGCGCCAGCAGCTTGGACTCAGCGGGTACGCAGTATTTT. This sequence encodes CASSLDSAGTQYF.

This chain uses TRBV4-1 with TRBJ1-4, with 8 bases identical to TRBD1. The germline CDR1 and CDR2 sequences are MGHRA and YSYEKL. The CDR3 is made up of 15 amino acids. V lost 2 bases to trimming and J lost 7 bases; unmatched junction nucleotides: 6. This chain's CDR3 is CASSQRDRSSEKLFF. The CDR3 nucleotides read TGCGCCAGCAGCCAACGGGACAGGTCTTCTGAAAAACTGTTTTTT.

This CDR3 is CASSVSGGTDTQYF. CDR3 sequence (DNA): TGCGCCAGCAGTGTTTCGGGGGGCACAGATACGCAGTATTTT. The chain couples TRBV10-2 to TRBJ2-3; D might be TRBD2 (6 bases). Between the trimmed V and J ends, which lost 4 bases and 1 base, there was a span of 9 bases. The CDR3 is 14 residues long. Germline loops: CDR1 WSHSY, CDR2 SAAADI.

The V call is TRBV18, the J call TRBJ1-6; TRBD1 aligns across 7 bases. Trimming took 8 bases from V and 9 from J; bases not matched to a gene: 7. The CDR3 loop spans 13 amino acids. CDR1 KGHSH and CDR2 LQKENI come from the germline V gene. The CDR3, as DNA: TGTGCCAGCAGACAGGGCGACCCTTCACCCCTCCACTTT. Its protein is CASRQGDPSPLHF.

The chain combines TRBV5-6 with TRBJ2-1; D uncertain. Deletions cut 2 bases from V and 1 base from J, with 4 bases between. This CDR3 spans 13 amino acids. Germline loops: CDR1 SGHDT, CDR2 YYEEEE. The CDR3 sequence: CASSFRSYNEQFF. DNA of the CDR3: TGTGCCAGCAGCTTTCGTTCCTACAATGAGCAGTTCTTC. The whole variable domain, remainder taken from reference TRBV5-6 and TRBJ2-1, is DAGVTQSPTHLIKTRGQQVTLRCSPKSGHDTVSWYQQALGQGPQFIFQYYEEEERQRGNFPDRFSGHQFPNYSSELNVNALLLGDSALYLCASSFRSYNEQFFGPGTRLTVL.

This sequence joins TRBV5-1 and TRBJ1-6; 7 bases are shared with TRBD1. With 1 base clipped from V and 9 bases from J, the junction kept 4 bases outside the gene matches. The length of the CDR3 is 14 residues. Germline V CDR1 and CDR2: SGHRS, YFSETQ. The CDR3 DNA reads as TGCGCCAGCAGCTTGACAGGGGTAGTTTCACCCCTCCACTTT. Protein sequence: CASSLTGVVSPLHF.

The chain recombines TRBV6-5 with TRBJ1-2; 7 bases line up with TRBD1. The ends lost 6 bases at V and 2 bases at J; junction bases unmatched: 9. The CDR3 contains 15 residues. The germline gives CDR1 MNHEY, CDR2 SVGAGI. CDR3 sequence: CASRSPGQTNYGYTF. The CDR3 DNA follows: TGTGCCAGCAGAAGTCCGGGACAGACAAACTATGGCTACACCTTC.

CDR3 coding DNA: TGTGCCAGCAGCCAAGGCCCTGACGGGAGCCTTCAAGAGACCCAGTACTTC. This codes for CASSQGPDGSLQETQYF. V usage is TRBV4-2 and J usage is TRBJ2-5; D may be TRBD2 (6 bases). Germline CDR1 LGHNA, CDR2 YNFKEQ. The CDR3 length is 17 residues. V was pared by 1 base and J by 2 bases, with 17 bases between.

This clone was observed a few times. The V and J genes are TRBV11-3 and TRBJ2-1; 11 positions agree with TRBD2. The CDR3 covers 15 residues. The germline V gene has CDR1 SGHNT and CDR2 YENEEA. V dropped 5 bases and J dropped 7; count of bases not matched to a gene: 7. Here the CDR3 reads CASSLSGGAQNEQFF. The CDR3 nucleotides are TGTGCCAGCAGCCTTAGCGGGGGGGCCCAAAATGAGCAGTTCTTC. The variable domain in full, with the rest retrieved from reference TRBV11-3 and TRBJ2-1, is EAGVVQSPRYKIIEKKQPVAFWCNPISGHNTLYWYLQNLGQGPELLIRYENEEAVDDSQLPKDRFSAERLKGVDSTLKIQPAELGDSAVYLCASSLSGGAQNEQFFGPGTRLTVL.

The CDR3 sequence is CASSFPPGQPYNEQFF. The CDR3 region has the DNA TGCGCCAGCAGTTTCCCCCCGGGACAGCCGTACAATGAGCAGTTCTTC. The chain has TRBV5-1 and TRBJ2-1, with 7 bases that match TRBD1. Germline CDR1 reads SGHRS; CDR2 reads YFSETQ. V gave up 5 bases and J gave up 4 bases; unmatched junction bases: 12. The CDR3 is 16 residues long.

The genes are TRBV5-1 and TRBJ2-7; TRBD2 matches at 7 bases. The CDR3 sequence is 15 residues long. V dropped 0 bases and J dropped 2; count of bases not matched to a gene: 5. Per germline, CDR1 SGHRS and CDR2 YFSETQ. CDR3 protein: CASSLGSGPAYEQYF. The DNA for the CDR3 is TGCGCCAGCAGCTTGGGTAGCGGGCCTGCCTACGAGCAGTACTTC. Variable domain in full (rest from reference TRBV5-1 and TRBJ2-7): KAGVTQTPRYLIKTRGQQVTLSCSPISGHRSVSWYQQTPGQGLQFLFEYFSETQRNKGNFPGRFSGRQFSNSRSEMNVSTLELGDSALYLCASSLGSGPAYEQYFGPGTRLTVT.

This chain uses TRBV6-1 with TRBJ1-3; no clear D gene. The CDR3 sequence is 16 residues long. Trimming took 5 bases from V and 3 from J, leaving 17 bases between them. Germline values: CDR1 MNHNS, CDR2 SASEGT. The CDR3 DNA reads TGTGCCAGCAGTAAAGGACTGATCATCGGTGGAAACACCATATATTTT. It codes for CASSKGLIIGGNTIYF.

The chain recombines TRBV29-1 with TRBJ2-7, with D possibly TRBD1 on 6 matching bases. V shed 6 bases and J shed 5 bases, with 17 bases lying between them. The germline gives CDR1 SQVTM, CDR2 ANQGSEA. CDR3 length: 13 amino acids. CDR3 sequence: CSVRDNAFDEQYF. Here the CDR3 DNA reads TGCAGCGTACGGGACAATGCCTTCGACGAGCAGTACTTC.

The J gene is TRBJ1-5, the V gene TRBV19; D not resolved. The V gene lost 4 bases and the J gene lost 3 bases, with 10 bases spanning the gap. This CDR3 spans 14 amino acids. CDR1 and CDR2 from the germline V gene are LNHDA and SQIVND (reference sequence). CDR3 residues: CASSKTNSNQPQHF. CDR3 bases: TGTGCCAGTAGTAAGACAAATTCCAATCAGCCCCAGCATTTT.